The source of this TCR beta chain is a study of cytomegalovirus exposure and HLA in healthy donors. The study's findings and limits: Versus the approximately 700-donor mean, an Asian-associated ancestry cluster reportedly showed fewer N-insertions in a later analysis. At a 0.05 false discovery rate, a later analysis found 18,000 or so TCR beta sequences to be associated with HLA alleles. In a later analysis, parvovirus B19, influenza, CMV and Epstein-Barr virus appeared linked to several top co-occurrence clusters. It was 150 or so TCR beta chains that were listed as cytomegalovirus-associated.

Primers: 60 Vbeta forward and 13 Jbeta reverse. TCRdb's table, derived via immunoSEQ multiplex PCR, lists solely in-frame clones and lacks some. Among 65,000 to 95,000 clones, 78% were seen once, and the ten largest hold around 5.8%. This clone was counted once. Its cognate antigen is unknown. The germline gives CDR1 MDHEN, CDR2 SYDVKM. The CDR3 has 15 residues. V lost 3 bases and J 6 bases, leaving 14 bases between the germline ends. The TCR comes from a male donor in good health and CMV-seropositive. The chain joins TRBV28 to TRBJ2-2; TRBD1 might be the D (6 bases). The sample comprised PBMCs. The CDR3 loop is CASSLGHASAGELFF. CDR3 nucleotide sequence: TGTGCCAGCAGTTTGGGACACGCCTCGGCCGGGGAGCTGTTTTTT.